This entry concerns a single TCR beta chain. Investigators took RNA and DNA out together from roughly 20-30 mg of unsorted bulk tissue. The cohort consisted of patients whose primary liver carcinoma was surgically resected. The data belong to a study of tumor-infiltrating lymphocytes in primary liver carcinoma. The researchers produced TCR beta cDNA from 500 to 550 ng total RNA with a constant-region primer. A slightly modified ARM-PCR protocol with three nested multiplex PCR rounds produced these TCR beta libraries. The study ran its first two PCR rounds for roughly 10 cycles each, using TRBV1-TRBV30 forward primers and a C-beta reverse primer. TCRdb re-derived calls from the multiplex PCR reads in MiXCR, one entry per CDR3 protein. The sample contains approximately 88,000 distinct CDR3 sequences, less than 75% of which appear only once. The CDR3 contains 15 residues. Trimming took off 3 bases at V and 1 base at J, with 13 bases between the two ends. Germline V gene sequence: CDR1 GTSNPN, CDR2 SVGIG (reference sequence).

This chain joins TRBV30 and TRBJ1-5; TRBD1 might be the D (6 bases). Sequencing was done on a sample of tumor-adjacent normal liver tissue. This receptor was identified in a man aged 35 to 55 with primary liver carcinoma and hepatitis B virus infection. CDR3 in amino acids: CAWSRGGLSNQPQHF. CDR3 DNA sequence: TGTGCCTGGAGCAGAGGGGGATTGAGCAATCAGCCCCAGCATTTT.